This T cell receptor beta chain was identified in a study of cytomegalovirus exposure and HLA in healthy donors. Only a few counts were recorded for this clone. The repertoire was sequenced with immunoSEQ multiplex PCR; TCRdb's copy has only in-frame clones and lacks some. The sample consists of 250,000 to 400,000 clones, over 75% of them appearing once. The TCR originated in a man aged 25-45 years in good health and CMV-seronegative. Specimen: PBMCs.

The CDR3 DNA follows: TGCGCCAGCAGTGCTTTTGGAGGGGCAGGGAACACCGGGGAGCTGTTTTTT. Its translation is CASSAFGGAGNTGELFF. The chain has TRBV10-1 and TRBJ2-2; TRBD2 might be the D (6 bases). The CDR3 contains 17 residues. Germline CDR1 WNHNN, CDR2 SYGVQD (reference sequence). V lost 4 bases and J 1 base, leaving 16 bases between the germline ends.